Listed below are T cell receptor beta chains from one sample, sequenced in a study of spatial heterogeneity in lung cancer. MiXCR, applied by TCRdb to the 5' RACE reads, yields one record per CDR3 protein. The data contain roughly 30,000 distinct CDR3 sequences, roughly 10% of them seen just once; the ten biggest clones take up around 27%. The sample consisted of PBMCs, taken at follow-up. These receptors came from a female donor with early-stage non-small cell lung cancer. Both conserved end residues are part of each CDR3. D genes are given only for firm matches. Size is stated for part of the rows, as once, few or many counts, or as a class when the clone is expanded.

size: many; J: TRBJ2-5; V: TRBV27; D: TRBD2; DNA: TGTGCCAGCAGGGCCGGGACTAGCGCGGTCCTCGAGACCCAGTACTTC; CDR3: CASRAGTSAVLETQYF
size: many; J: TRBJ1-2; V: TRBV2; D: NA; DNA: TGTGCCAGCAGTGAAGCGGGAACAGGAAGCTACACCTTC; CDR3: CASSEAGTGSYTF
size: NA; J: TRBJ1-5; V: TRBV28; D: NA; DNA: TGTGCCAGCAGTTCGGACTTTAGCAATCAGCCCCAGCATTTT; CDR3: CASSSDFSNQPQHF
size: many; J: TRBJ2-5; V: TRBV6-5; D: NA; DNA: TGTGCCAGCAGTCCCGACAGCTACGAAGAGACCCAGTACTTC; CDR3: CASSPDSYEETQYF
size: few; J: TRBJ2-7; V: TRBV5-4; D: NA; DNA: TGTGCCAGCACCTATAGGGGGTCCTCCGAGCAGTACTTC; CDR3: CASTYRGSSEQYF
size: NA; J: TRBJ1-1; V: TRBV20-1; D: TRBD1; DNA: TGCAGTGCTAGAACAGGGGCCGACACTGAAGCTTTCTTT; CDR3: CSARTGADTEAFF
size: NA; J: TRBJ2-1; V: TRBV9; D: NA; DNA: TGTGCCAGCAGCGTAGACGGGGAAACCTACAATGAGCAGTTCTTC; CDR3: CASSVDGETYNEQFF
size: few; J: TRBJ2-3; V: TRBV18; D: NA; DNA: TGTGCCAGCTCACGAGGGGCTAGCACAGATACGCAGTATTTT; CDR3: CASSRGASTDTQYF
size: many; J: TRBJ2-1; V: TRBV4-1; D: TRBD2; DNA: TGCGCCAGCAGCCATCCGGGACTAGACAATGAGCAGTTCTTC; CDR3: CASSHPGLDNEQFF
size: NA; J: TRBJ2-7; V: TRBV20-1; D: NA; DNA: TGCAGTGCTAGGGAGGGGAGAATCTCCTACGAGCAGTACTTC; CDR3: CSAREGRISYEQYF